This record concerns one TCR beta chain sequence. Each donor's status was that of a healthy bone marrow donor. Trimming shortened V by 1 base and J by 0 bases, and 10 bases separated the two germline ends. The length of the CDR3 is 16 residues. Germline-derived CDR1 and CDR2 are SGHTA and FQGTGA. The entry originates in a study of cytomegalovirus exposure and HLA in healthy donors. Primers included in the PCR were 60 Vbeta and 13 Jbeta primers. Assay used: immunoSEQ multiplex PCR; TCRdb lists only in-frame clones, some missing. The sample consists of fewer than 110,000 clones, roughly 74% of them appearing once.

V gene TRBV7-3 combines with J gene TRBJ1-3; weak D call: TRBD1 (5 bases). Sequencing was performed on PBMCs. This TCR derives from a woman between 40 and 55 years old in good health and CMV-seronegative. Here the CDR3 reads CASSLNGGYSGNTIYF. Here the CDR3 DNA reads TGTGCCAGCAGCTTAAACGGGGGATACTCTGGAAACACCATATATTTT.